This T cell receptor beta chain was recovered during a study of cytomegalovirus exposure and HLA in healthy donors. Study-wide findings and caveats: The later analysis indicated that the majority of CMV-associated TCR beta chains appeared HLA-restricted. Fewer N-insertions than the approximately 610-donor mean were reportedly shown by an Asian-associated ancestry cluster in a later analysis. Earlier results showed most TCR beta V segments being productive about 87% or about 30% of the time.

CDR1 MDHEN and CDR2 SYDVKM come from the germline V gene. CDR3 length equals 17 residues. The ends lost 2 bases at V and 2 bases at J; junction bases unmatched: 8. A multiplex PCR was run with 60 Vbeta primers and 13 Jbeta primers. The repertoire was sequenced with immunoSEQ multiplex PCR; TCRdb's copy has only in-frame clones and lacks some. The sample contains fewer than 250,000 clones, 65% to 85% of which appear only once. With regard to this clone: Its antigen remains unknown.

J is TRBJ2-2 and V is TRBV28, with TRBD2 matching over 7 bases. Sequencing input: PBMCs. The clonotype originates from a man aged 18 to 30 in good health and CMV-seronegative. CDR3 bases: TGTGCCAGCAGTTTAGGGGCGGGAGTGAGAAACACCGGGGAGCTGTTTTTT. Protein sequence: CASSLGAGVRNTGELFF.